A selection of T cell receptor beta chains follows, all from one sample in a study of blood T cell repertoires in COVID-19. TCRdb keeps only in-frame clones here, not all; method: immunoSEQ multiplex PCR. The sample shows 80,000 to 95,000 clones, about nine tenths of them seen only once. Sequenced material: peripheral blood. The receptors shown here come from a woman aged 70-85 years with acute or convalescent COVID-19. Both conserved end residues are part of each CDR3. A D gene is named only where the DNA matches it firmly.

d_gene	v_gene	j_gene	CDR3aa
TRBD2	TRBV19	TRBJ2-1	CASSSLAGGAYNEQFF
-	TRBV28	TRBJ2-1	CASSLWTASSYNEQFF
-	TRBV6-5	TRBJ2-7	CASPGQHYEQYF
-	TRBV20-1	TRBJ2-1	CGQSGDEQFF
TRBD1	TRBV6-1	TRBJ1-2	CASSEAWDRAGSF
-	TRBV11-2	TRBJ1-4	CASSPAFGRGEKLFF
TRBD1	TRBV19	TRBJ1-1	CASKIGTGGTEAFF
-	TRBV7-8	TRBJ2-1	CASRPGGSYNEQFF
-	TRBV6-1	TRBJ1-5	CASSEGAVWSNQPQHF
-	TRBV30	TRBJ1-2	CAWDTEIGGYTF
-	TRBV19	TRBJ1-1	CASSLRSRGTEAFF
TRBD1	TRBV7-9	TRBJ2-1	CASSLQAGTGISYNEQFF
-	TRBV9	TRBJ1-6	CASSAREGLNSPLHF
-	TRBV7-2	TRBJ2-3	CASSPGPTDTQYF
TRBD2	TRBV7-9	TRBJ2-1	CASGPGGAYNEQFF
-	TRBV6-5	TRBJ2-4	CASSYPTQGGINIQYF
TRBD2	TRBV3-1/TRBV3-2	TRBJ2-5	CASSQGLAGLGETQYF
-	TRBV3-1/TRBV3-2	TRBJ2-2	CASSQGALLVGPGELFF
TRBD1	TRBV7-6	TRBJ1-2	CASSSGGQFNYGYTF
TRBD2	TRBV30	TRBJ2-1	CACNIRTRIGHEQFF
-	TRBV10-3	TRBJ1-5	CAIGNQREGQPQHF
TRBD2	TRBV11-2	TRBJ2-1	CASSPSSGVYNEQFF
TRBD2	TRBV3-1/TRBV3-2	TRBJ2-1	CASSPTSGSPLYNEQFF
-	TRBV9	TRBJ1-1	CASSVGRGTEAFF
TRBD1	TRBV28	TRBJ2-4	CASSAGQANIQYF
TRBD1	TRBV2	TRBJ2-5	CASEKTPGQAKLQETQYF
-	TRBV19	TRBJ2-1	CASSKRNLVGISQFF
-	TRBV19	TRBJ2-4	CASRDTAKNIQYF